This T cell receptor (beta chain) came from a study of cytomegalovirus exposure and HLA in healthy donors. Overall study findings and caveats: CMV serostatus was the only recorded immune exposure for donors. A later analysis found that most CMV-associated TCR beta chains appeared HLA-restricted. Using a false discovery rate of 0.05, a later analysis showed that around 16,000 TCR beta sequences were associated with HLA alleles.

Amplification used 60 Vbeta primers and 13 Jbeta primers. Some clones are missing from TCRdb's copy, which holds only in-frame ones; the method was immunoSEQ multiplex PCR. The repertoire holds some 130,000 clones, with about 82% as singletons. A word on this clone: Its antigen is not identified.

V was shortened by 4 bases and J by 5 bases, with 14 bases between the two germline ends. This CDR3 contains 15 residues. Germline V gene lookup returns CDR1 SEHNR and CDR2 FQNEAQ (reference sequence). The specimen was PBMCs. This chain connects TRBV7-9 to TRBJ2-2; the D gene is possibly TRBD2 (5 bases). This TCR came from a boy between 10 and 17 years old in good health and CMV-seronegative. The CDR3 DNA is TGTGCCAGCAGCTCTACGTCTAAGCGGACCGGGGAGCTGTTTTTT. Protein product: CASSSTSKRTGELFF.